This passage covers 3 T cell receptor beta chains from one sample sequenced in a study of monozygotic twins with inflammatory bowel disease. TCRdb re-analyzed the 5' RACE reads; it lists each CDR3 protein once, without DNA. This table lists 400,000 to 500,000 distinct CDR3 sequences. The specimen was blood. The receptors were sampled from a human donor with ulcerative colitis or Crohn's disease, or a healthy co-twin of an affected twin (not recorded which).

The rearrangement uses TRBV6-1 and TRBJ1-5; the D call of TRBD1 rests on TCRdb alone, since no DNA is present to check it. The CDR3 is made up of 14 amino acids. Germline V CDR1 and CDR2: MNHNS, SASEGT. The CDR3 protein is CASSEGDATGPQHF.

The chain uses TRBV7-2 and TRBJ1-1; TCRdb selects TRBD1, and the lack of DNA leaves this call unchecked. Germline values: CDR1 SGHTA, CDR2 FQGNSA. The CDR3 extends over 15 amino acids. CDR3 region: CASSLDTQANTEAFF.

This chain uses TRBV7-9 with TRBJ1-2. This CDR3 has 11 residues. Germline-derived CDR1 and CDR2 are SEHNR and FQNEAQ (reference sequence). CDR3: CASSRTYGYTF. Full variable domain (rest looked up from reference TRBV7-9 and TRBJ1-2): DTGVSQNPRHKITKRGQNVTFRCDPISEHNRLYWYRQTLGQGPEFLTYFQNEAQLEKSRLLSDRFSAERPKGSFSTLEIQRTEQGDSAMYLCASSRTYGYTFGSGTRLTVV.